This TCR beta chain was retrieved from a study of OX40 agonist ivuxolimab in advanced cancers. General study findings and limits: Patients with a partial response at 0.1-3.0 mg/kg had among the lowest clonal expansion. In CD8+ T cells, expanded clones were on average more numerous than in CD4+.

Profiling relied on immunoSEQ multiplex PCR, and the TCRdb table lists in-frame clones only, not all of them. The sample contains about 83,000 clones, roughly 80% of which appear only once. In its sample, this clone was seen a few times. The antigen remains unidentified. Deletions cut 4 bases from V and 4 bases from J, with 11 bases between. Germline V gene sequence: CDR1 MGHRA, CDR2 YSYEKL. This CDR3 has 13 amino acids. The chain joins TRBV4-1 to TRBJ2-7, with D perhaps TRBD2 (6 bases). The sample was CD4+ or CD8+ T cells sorted from blood, taken in a trial of the OX40 agonist ivuxolimab. The receptor was derived from an adult with an advanced solid tumor such as melanoma, head and neck, liver or kidney cancer. The CDR3 sequence is CASSRLRGYEQYF. CDR3 in DNA: TGCGCCAGCAGCCGCCTACGGGGGTACGAGCAGTACTTC.